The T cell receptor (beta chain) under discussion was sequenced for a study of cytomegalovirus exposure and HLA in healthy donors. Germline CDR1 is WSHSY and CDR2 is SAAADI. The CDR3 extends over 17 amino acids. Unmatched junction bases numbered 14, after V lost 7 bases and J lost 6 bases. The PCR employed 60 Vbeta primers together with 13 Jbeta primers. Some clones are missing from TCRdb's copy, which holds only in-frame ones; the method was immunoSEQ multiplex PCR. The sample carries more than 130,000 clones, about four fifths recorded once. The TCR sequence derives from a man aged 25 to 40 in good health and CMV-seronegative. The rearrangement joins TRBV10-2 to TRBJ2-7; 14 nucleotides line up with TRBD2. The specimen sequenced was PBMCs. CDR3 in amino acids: CASMGLAGVQTGVEQYF. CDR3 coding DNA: TGCGCCAGCATGGGACTAGCGGGGGTACAGACGGGAGTCGAGCAGTACTTC.